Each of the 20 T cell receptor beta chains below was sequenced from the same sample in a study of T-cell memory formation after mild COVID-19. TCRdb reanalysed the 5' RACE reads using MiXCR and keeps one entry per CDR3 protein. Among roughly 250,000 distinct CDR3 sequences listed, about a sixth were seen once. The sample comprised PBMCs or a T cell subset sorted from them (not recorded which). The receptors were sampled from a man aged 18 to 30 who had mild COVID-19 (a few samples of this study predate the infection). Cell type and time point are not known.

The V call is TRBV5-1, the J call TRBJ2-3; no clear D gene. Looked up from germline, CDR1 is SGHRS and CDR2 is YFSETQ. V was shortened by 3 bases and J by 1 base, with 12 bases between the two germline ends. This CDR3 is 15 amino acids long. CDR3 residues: CASSSLGLGTDTQYF. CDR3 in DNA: TGCGCCAGCAGCTCCCTTGGCCTCGGCACAGATACGCAGTATTTT.

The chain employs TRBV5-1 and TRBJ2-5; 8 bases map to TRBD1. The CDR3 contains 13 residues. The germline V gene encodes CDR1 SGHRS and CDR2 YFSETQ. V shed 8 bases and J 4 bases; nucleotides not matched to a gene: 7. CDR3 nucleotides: TGCGCCAGTCAACAGGGGGATCGAGAGACCCAGTACTTC. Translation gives CASQQGDRETQYF.

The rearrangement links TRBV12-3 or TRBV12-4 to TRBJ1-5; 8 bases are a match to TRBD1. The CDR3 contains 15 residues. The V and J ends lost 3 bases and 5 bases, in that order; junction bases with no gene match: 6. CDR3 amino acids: CASSFDRGADQPQHF. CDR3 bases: TGTGCCAGCAGTTTCGACAGGGGAGCGGATCAGCCCCAGCATTTT.

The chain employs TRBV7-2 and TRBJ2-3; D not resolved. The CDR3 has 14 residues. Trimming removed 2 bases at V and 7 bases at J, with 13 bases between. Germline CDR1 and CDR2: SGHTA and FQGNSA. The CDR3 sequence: CASSLTGPTNTQYF. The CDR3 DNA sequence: TGTGCCAGCAGCTTAACTGGGCCCACGAATACGCAGTATTTT.

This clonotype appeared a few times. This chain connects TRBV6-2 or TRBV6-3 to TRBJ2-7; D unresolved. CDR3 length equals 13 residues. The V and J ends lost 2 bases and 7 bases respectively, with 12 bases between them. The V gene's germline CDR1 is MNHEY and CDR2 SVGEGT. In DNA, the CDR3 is TGTGCCAGCAGTTACGGGTATTACGGGGAGCAGTACGTC. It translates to CASSYGYYGEQYV.

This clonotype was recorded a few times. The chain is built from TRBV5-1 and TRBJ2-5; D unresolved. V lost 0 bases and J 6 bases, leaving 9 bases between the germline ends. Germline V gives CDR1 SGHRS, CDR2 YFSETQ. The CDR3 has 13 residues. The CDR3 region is CASSLDPAKTQYF. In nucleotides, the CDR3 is TGCGCCAGCAGCTTGGACCCGGCAAAGACCCAGTACTTC.

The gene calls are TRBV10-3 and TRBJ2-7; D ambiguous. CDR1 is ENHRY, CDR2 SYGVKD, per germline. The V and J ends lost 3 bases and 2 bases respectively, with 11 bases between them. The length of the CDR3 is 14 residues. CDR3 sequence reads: CAISDGQIPYEQYF. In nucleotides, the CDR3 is TGTGCCATCAGTGATGGGCAGATTCCCTACGAGCAGTACTTC.

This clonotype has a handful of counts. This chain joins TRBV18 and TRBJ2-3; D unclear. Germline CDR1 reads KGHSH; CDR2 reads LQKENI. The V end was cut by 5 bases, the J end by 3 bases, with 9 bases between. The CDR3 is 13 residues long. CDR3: CASSGYGTDTQYF. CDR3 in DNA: TGTGCCAGCTCAGGATACGGGACAGATACGCAGTATTTT.

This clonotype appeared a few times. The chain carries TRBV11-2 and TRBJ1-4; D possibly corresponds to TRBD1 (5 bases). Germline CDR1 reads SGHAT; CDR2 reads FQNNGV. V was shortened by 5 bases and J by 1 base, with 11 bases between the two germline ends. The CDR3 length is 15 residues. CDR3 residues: CASSRLGETNEKLFF. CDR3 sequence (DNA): TGTGCCAGCAGCCGATTAGGGGAAACTAATGAAAAACTGTTTTTT.

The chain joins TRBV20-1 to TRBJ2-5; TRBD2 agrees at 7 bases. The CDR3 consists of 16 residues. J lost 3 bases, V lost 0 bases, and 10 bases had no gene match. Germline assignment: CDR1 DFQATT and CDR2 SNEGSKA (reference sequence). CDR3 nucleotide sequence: TGCAGTGCTAGAGATTGGCTAGCGGAAGTCGAAGAGACCCAGTACTTC. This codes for CSARDWLAEVEETQYF.

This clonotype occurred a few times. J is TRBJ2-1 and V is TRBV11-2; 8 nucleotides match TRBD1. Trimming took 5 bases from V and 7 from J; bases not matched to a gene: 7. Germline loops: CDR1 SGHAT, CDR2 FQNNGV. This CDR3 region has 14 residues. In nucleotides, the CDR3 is TGTGCCAGCAGCCACGGGACAGGAGGGAATGAGCAGTTCTTC. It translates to CASSHGTGGNEQFF.

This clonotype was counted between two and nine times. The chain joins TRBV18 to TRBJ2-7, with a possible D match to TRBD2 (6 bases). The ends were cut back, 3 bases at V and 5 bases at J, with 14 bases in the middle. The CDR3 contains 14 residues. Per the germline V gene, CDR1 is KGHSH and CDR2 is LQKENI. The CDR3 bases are TGTGCCAGCTCACCGGTAGGAGGGGACCACGAGCAGTACGTC. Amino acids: CASSPVGGDHEQYV.

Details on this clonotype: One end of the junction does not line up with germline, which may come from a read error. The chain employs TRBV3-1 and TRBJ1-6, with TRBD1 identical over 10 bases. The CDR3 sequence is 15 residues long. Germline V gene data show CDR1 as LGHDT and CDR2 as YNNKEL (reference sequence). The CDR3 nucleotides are TGTGCCAGCAGCCACTTAGGGACAGGGGCTTCAACCCTCCACTTT. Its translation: CASSHLGTGASTLHF.

CDR3 nucleotide sequence: TGTGCCAGCAGCGCGGCGGGCGGGGGTCCCGCGGGGAATGAGCAGTTCTTC. Translated, it gives CASSAAGGGPAGNEQFF. V usage is TRBV7-9 and J usage is TRBJ2-1; 7 bases agree with TRBD2. The CDR3 runs 17 residues. Losses at the gene ends were 5 bases for V and 7 bases for J; bases not matched to a gene: 17. In germline, CDR1 is SEHNR, CDR2 FQNEAQ (reference sequence).

In DNA, the CDR3 is TGTGCCAGCACTCGGACTAGCTGGGCAGATACGCAGTATTTT. Its translation: CASTRTSWADTQYF. The chain carries TRBV28 and TRBJ2-3, with 8 bases fitting TRBD2. The CDR3 sequence is 14 residues long. Losses at the gene ends were 7 bases for V and 4 bases for J; bases not matched to a gene: 7. Germline CDR1 reads MDHEN; CDR2 reads SYDVKM. The full variable domain, rest sourced from reference TRBV28 and TRBJ2-3, is DVKVTQSSRYLVKRTGEKVFLECVQDMDHENMFWYRQDPGLGLRLIYFSYDVKMKEKGDIPEGYSVSREKKERFSLILESASTNQTSMYLCASTRTSWADTQYFGPGTRLTVL.

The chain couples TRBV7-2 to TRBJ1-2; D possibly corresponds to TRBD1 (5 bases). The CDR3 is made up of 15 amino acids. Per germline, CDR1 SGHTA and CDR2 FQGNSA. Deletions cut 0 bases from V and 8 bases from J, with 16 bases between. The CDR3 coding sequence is TGTGCCAGCAGCTTAGCCCTGGGCAGGGCAGAAGGCTACACCTTC. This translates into CASSLALGRAEGYTF.

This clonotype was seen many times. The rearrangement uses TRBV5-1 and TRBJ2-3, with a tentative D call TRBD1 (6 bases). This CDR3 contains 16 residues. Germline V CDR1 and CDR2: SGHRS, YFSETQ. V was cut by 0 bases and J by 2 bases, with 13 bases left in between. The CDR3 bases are TGCGCCAGCAGCTTGGGGGGGCTAGCAGCCACAGATACGCAGTATTTT. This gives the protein CASSLGGLAATDTQYF.

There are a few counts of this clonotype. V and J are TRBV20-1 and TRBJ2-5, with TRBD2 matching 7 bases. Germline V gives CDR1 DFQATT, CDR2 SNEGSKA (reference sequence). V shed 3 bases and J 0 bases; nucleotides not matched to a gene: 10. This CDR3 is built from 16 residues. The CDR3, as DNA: TGCAGTGCTAGCACGATCGCAGCGGGGTACCAAGAGACCCAGTACTTC. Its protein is CSASTIAAGYQETQYF.

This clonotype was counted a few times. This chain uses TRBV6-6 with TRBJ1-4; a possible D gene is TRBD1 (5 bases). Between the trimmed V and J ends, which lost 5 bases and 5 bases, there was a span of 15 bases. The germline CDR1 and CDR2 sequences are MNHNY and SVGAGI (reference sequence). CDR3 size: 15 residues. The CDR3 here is CASSGEGSGNEKLFF. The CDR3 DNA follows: TGTGCCAGCAGTGGGGAGGGGTCCGGGAATGAAAAACTGTTTTTT.

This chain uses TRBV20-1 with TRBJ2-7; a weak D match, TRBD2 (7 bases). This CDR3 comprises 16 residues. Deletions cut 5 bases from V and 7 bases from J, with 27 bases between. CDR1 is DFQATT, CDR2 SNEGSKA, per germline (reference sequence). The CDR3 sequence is CSAWVDGRGPPREQYF. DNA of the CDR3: TGCAGTGCTTGGGTTGATGGGCGGGGGCCCCCTCGGGAGCAGTACTTC.